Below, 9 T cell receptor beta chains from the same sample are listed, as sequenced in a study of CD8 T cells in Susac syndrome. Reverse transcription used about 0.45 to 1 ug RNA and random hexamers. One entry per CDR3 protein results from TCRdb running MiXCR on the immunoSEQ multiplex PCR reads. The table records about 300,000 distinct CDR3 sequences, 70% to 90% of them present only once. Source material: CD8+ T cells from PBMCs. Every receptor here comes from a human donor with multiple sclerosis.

The CDR3 region is CSARDEIRLREKLFF. The CDR3 DNA is TGCAGTGCTAGAGATGAAATCCGTCTAAGAGAAAAACTGTTTTTT. V is TRBV20-1 and J is TRBJ1-4; D not certain. V was pared by 0 bases and J by 8 bases, with 16 bases between. The CDR3 runs 15 residues. Germline CDR1 reads DFQATT; CDR2 reads SNEGSKA (reference sequence).

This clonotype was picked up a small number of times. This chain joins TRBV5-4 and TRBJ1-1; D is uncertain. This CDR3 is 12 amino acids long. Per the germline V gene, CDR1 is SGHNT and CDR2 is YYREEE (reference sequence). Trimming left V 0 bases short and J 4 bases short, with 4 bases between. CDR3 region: CASSLDSTEAFF. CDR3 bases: TGTGCCAGCAGCTTGGATAGCACTGAAGCTTTCTTT. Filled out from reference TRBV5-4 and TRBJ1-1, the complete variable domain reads ETGVTQSPTHLIKTRGQQVTLRCSSQSGHNTVSWYQQALGQGPQFIFQYYREEENGRGNFPPRFSGLQFPNYSSELNVNALELDDSALYLCASSLDSTEAFFGQGTRLTVV.

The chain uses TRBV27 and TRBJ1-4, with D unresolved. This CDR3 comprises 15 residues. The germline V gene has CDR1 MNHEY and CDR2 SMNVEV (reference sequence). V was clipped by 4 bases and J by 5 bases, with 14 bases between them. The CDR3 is CASSSREVENEKLFF. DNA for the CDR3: TGTGCCAGCAGTTCTCGGGAGGTTGAGAATGAAAAACTGTTTTTT.

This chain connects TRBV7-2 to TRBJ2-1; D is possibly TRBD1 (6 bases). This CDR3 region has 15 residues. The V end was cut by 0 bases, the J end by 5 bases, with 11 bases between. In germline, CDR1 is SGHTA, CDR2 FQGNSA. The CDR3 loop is CASSLATRGNNEQFF. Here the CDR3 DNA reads TGTGCCAGCAGCTTAGCGACGAGGGGGAACAATGAGCAGTTCTTC.

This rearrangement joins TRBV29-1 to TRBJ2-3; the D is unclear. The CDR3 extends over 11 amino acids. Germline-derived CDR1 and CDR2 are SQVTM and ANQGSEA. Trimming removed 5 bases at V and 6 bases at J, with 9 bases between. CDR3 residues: CSVLFRDTQYF. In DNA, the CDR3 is TGCAGCGTTCTGTTCCGGGATACGCAGTATTTT.

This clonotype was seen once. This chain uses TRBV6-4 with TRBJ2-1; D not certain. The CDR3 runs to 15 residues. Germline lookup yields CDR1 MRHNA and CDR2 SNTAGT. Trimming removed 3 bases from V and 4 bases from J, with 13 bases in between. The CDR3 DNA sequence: TGTGCCAGCAGTGAAGGATTGTCAGATTACAATGAGCAGTTCTTC. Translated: CASSEGLSDYNEQFF.

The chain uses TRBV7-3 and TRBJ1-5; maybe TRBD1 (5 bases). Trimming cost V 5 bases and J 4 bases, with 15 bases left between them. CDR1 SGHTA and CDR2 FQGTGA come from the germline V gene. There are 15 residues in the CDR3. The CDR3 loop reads CASSLGTEANQPQHF. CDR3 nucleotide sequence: TGTGCCAGCAGCCTCGGGACCGAAGCGAATCAGCCCCAGCATTTT.

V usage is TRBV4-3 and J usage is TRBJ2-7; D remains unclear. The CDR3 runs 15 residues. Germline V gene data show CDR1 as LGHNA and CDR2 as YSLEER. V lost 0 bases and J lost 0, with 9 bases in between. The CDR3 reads CASSQEGVGSYEQYF. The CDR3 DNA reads TGCGCCAGCAGCCAAGAGGGTGTCGGCTCCTACGAGCAGTACTTC.

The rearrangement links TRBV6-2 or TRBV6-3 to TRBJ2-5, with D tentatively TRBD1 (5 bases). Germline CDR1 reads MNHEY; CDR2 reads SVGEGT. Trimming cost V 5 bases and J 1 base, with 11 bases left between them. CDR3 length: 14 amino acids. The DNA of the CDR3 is TGTGCCAGCAGTCCGACAGCAATCCAAGAGACCCAGTACTTC. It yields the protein CASSPTAIQETQYF.